The T cell receptor (beta chain) described here comes from a study of OX40 agonist ivuxolimab in advanced cancers. V lost 2 bases and J lost 4, with 8 bases in between. CDR3 length equals 13 residues. Germline V gene sequence: CDR1 SGHVS, CDR2 FNYEAQ. Repertoires were generated with immunoSEQ multiplex PCR, while TCRdb's copy carries only in-frame clones and drops some. The sample consists of roughly 57,000 clones, 80% to 90% of them appearing once. Patients with autoimmune history or systemic immunosuppression were excluded. V usage is TRBV7-6 and J usage is TRBJ1-2, with D tentatively TRBD1 (5 bases). This clonotype was obtained from an adult with an advanced solid tumor such as melanoma, head and neck, liver or kidney cancer. Sequenced here: CD4+ or CD8+ T cells sorted from blood, sampled in a trial of the OX40 agonist ivuxolimab. CDR3 sequence: CASSLSGPYGYTF. The DNA of the CDR3 is TGTGCCAGCAGCTTATCAGGGCCCTATGGCTACACCTTC.